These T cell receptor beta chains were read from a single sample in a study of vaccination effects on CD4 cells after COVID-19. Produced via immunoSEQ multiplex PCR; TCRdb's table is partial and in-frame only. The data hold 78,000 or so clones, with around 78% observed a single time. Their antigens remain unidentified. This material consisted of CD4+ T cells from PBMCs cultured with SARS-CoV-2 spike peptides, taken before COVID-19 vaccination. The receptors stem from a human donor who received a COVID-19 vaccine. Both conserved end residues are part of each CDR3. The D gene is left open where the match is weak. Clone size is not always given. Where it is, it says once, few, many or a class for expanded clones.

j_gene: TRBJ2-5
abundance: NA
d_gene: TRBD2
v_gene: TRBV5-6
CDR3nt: TGTGCCAGCAGCTCTACTAGCGGCCAAGAGACCCAGTACTTC
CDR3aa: CASSSTSGQETQYF

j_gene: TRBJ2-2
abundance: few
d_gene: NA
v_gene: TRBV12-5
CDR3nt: TGTGCTAGTGGTTTGGTACCAGGGATCGGGGAGCTGTTTTTT
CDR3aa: CASGLVPGIGELFF

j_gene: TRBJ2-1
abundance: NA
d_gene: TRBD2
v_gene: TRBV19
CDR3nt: TGTGCCAGTAGTTTGAGCGGGGGGTACAATGAGCAGTTCTTC
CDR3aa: CASSLSGGYNEQFF

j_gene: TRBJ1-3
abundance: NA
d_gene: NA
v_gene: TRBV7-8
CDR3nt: TGTGCCAGCAGCCGACAGGACTCTGGAAACACCATATATTTT
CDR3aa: CASSRQDSGNTIYF

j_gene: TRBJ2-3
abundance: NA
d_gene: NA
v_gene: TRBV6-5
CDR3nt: TGTGCCAGCAGTTACTCGGAGGTCACCCTCACAGATACGCAGTATTTT
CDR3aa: CASSYSEVTLTDTQYF

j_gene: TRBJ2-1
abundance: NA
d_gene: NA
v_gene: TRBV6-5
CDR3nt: TGTGCCACCTCACGGGTTGACAATGAGCAGTTCTTC
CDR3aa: CATSRVDNEQFF

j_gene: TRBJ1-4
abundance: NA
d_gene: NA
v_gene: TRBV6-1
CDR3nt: TGTGCCAGCAGTGAGGGATTTAGGGGTGGTGGGGCTGAAAAACTGTTTTTT
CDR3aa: CASSEGFRGGGAEKLFF

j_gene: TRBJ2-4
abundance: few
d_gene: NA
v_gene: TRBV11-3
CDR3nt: TGTGCCAGCAGCCGCACCCGACAGTTGGTCATAGCCAAAAACATTCAGTACTTC
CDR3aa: CASSRTRQLVIAKNIQYF

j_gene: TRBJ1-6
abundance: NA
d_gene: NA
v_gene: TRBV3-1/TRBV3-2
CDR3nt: TGTGCCAGCAGCCAAGGGGGTTCACCCCTCCACTTT
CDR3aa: CASSQGGSPLHF

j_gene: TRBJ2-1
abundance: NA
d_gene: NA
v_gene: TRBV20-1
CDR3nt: TGCAGTGCTAGTAACGGGGATCGCTACAATGAGCAGTTCTTC
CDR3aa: CSASNGDRYNEQFF

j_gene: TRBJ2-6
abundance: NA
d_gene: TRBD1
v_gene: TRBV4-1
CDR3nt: TGCGCCAGCAGCCCGAGTCGTTGGGACAGGGCCGCTGGGGCCAACGTCCTGACTTTC
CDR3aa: CASSPSRWDRAAGANVLTF

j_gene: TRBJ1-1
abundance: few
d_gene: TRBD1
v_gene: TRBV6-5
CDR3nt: TGTGCCAGCAGTCAGACAGGGATCGAAGCTTTCTTT
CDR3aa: CASSQTGIEAFF

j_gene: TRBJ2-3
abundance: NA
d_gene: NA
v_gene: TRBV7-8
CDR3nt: TGTGCCAGCAGCTTAGGAGGGGGGTCTAGCACAGATACGCAGTATTTT
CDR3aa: CASSLGGGSSTDTQYF

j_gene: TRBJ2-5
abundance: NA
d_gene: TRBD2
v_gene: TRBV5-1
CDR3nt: TGCGCCAGCAGCTCCACCGGACTAGCGGGGGTAGGGGAGACCCAGTACTTC
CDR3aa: CASSSTGLAGVGETQYF

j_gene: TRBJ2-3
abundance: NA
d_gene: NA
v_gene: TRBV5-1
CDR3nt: TGCGCCAGCAGCTTAATTCCGGGCCCCATGGCAGATACGCAGTATTTT
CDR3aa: CASSLIPGPMADTQYF

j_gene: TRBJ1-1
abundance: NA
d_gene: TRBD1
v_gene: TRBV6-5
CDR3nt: TGTGCCAGCAGTCTAGTACGGGACAGGGAAGCTTTCTTT
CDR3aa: CASSLVRDREAFF

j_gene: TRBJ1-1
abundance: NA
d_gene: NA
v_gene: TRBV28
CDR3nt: TGTGCCAGCAGCCCCGGCGGGGACACTGAAGCTTTCTTT
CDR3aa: CASSPGGDTEAFF

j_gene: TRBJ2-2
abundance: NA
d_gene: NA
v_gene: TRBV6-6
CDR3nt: TGTGCCAGCTTACGTCAGTATCACACCGGGGAGCTGTTTTTT
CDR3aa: CASLRQYHTGELFF

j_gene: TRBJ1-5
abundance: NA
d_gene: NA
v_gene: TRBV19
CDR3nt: TGTGCCAGTAGTAAGACAGATCACAATCAGCCCCAGCATTTT
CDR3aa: CASSKTDHNQPQHF

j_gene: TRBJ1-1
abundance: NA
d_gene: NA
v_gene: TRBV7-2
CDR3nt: TGTGCCAGCAGCTTAAGGGTAATCACTGAAGCTTTCTTT
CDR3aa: CASSLRVITEAFF

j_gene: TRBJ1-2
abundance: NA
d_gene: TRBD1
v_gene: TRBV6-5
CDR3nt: TGTGCCAGCGAACGGGGACAGGGCTATGGCTACACCTTC
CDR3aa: CASERGQGYGYTF

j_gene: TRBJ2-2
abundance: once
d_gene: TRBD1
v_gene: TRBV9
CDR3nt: TGTGCCAGCAGCGTAGCTACCGGGACAGGATACACCGGGGAGCTGTTTTTT
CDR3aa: CASSVATGTGYTGELFF

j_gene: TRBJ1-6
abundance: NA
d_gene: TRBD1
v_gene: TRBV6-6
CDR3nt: TGTGCCAGCAGGACGGGGGGACAGGGAAATTCACCCCTCCACTTT
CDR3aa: CASRTGGQGNSPLHF

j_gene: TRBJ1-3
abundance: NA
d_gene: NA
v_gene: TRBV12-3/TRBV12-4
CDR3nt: TGTGCCAGCAGGACGAACACCATATATTTT
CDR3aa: CASRTNTIYF

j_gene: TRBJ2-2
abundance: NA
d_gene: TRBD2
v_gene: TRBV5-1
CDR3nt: TGCGCCAGCAGCTCGACTAGCGGGGGGGCAGCCGGGGAGCTGTTTTTT
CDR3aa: CASSSTSGGAAGELFF

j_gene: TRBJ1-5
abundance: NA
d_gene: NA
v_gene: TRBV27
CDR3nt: TGTGCCAGCGGCCGATTGGGGGATCAGCCCCAGCATTTT
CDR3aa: CASGRLGDQPQHF

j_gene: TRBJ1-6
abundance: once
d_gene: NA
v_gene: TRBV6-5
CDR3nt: TGTGCCAGCAGTTACTCCCCCCCACAGGGTGGATCACCCCTCCACTTT
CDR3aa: CASSYSPPQGGSPLHF

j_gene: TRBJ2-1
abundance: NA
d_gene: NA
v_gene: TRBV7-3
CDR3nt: TGTGCCAGCAGCTTAGGGACATACAATGAGCAGTTCTTC
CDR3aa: CASSLGTYNEQFF

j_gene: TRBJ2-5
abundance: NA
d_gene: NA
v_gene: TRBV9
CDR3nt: TGTGCCAGCAGCGTAGCAGAGACCCAGTACTTC
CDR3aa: CASSVAETQYF

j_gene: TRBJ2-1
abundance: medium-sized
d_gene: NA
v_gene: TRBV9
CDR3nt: TGTGCCAGCAACAAGTGGGGGGGGGCGGCCAATGAGCAGTTCTTC
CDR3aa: CASNKWGGAANEQFF

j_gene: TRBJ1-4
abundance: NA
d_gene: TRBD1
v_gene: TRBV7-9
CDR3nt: TGTGCCAGCAGCTTAGGCACAGGGGACCCCAATGAAAAACTGTTTTTT
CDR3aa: CASSLGTGDPNEKLFF